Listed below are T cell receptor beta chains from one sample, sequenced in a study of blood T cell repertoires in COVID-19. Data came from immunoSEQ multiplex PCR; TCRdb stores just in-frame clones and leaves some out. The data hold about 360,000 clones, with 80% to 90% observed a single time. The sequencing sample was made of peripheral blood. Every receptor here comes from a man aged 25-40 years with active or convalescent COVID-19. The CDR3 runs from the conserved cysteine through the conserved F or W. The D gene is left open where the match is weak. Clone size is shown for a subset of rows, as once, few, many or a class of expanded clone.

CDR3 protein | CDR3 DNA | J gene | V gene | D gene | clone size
CATSTPGGPLLHQPQHF | TGTGCCACCAGTACCCCCGGGGGGCCCCTCCTCCATCAGCCCCAGCATTTT | TRBJ1-5 | TRBV24-1 | NA | NA
CATSATSGNTGELFF | TGTGCCACCAGTGCGACTAGCGGCAACACCGGGGAGCTGTTTTTT | TRBJ2-2 | TRBV24-1 | TRBD2 | NA
CASSLVVGAHEQYF | TGCGCCAGCAGCTTGGTAGTTGGGGCTCACGAGCAGTACTTC | TRBJ2-7 | TRBV5-1 | NA | NA
CASSPLQGRNQPQHF | TGTGCCAGCAGTCCCTTACAGGGGCGCAATCAGCCCCAGCATTTT | TRBJ1-5 | TRBV6-2/TRBV6-3 | TRBD1 | NA
CASSTYAGQGSTEAFF | TGTGCCAGCAGCACTTATGCCGGACAGGGTTCCACTGAAGCTTTCTTT | TRBJ1-1 | TRBV7-2 | TRBD1 | few
CATSTLSVTEAFF | TGTGCCACCTCAACCCTATCGGTCACTGAAGCTTTCTTT | TRBJ1-1 | TRBV11-3 | NA | NA
CASRGQGGETQYF | TGTGCCAGCAGGGGGCAAGGAGGGGAGACCCAGTACTTC | TRBJ2-5 | TRBV6-5 | NA | NA
CASTGLPSGNTIYF | TGTGCCAGCACTGGGCTCCCCTCTGGAAACACCATATATTTT | TRBJ1-3 | TRBV2 | NA | NA
CASSPLGQSIYGYTF | TGTGCCAGCAGCCCCCTGGGACAGTCTATCTATGGCTACACCTTC | TRBJ1-2 | TRBV6-5 | TRBD1 | NA
CASSQELAGEYEQYF | TGTGCCAGCAGCCAAGAACTAGCGGGGGAATACGAGCAGTACTTC | TRBJ2-7 | TRBV4-2 | TRBD2 | NA
CASSLAASSYEQFF | TGTGCCAGCAGCTTAGCGGCTAGTAGCTATGAGCAGTTCTTC | TRBJ2-1 | TRBV7-2 | NA | NA
CASSQDPSGTGELFF | TGTGCCAGCAGCCAAGATCCCTCGGGGACCGGGGAGCTGTTTTTT | TRBJ2-2 | TRBV3-1/TRBV3-2 | NA | NA
CASSQALAGYFDNEQFF | TGTGCCAGCAGTCAGGCACTAGCGGGGTACTTCGACAATGAGCAGTTCTTC | TRBJ2-1 | TRBV3-1/TRBV3-2 | TRBD2 | NA
CATKEGSNQPQHF | TGTGCCACCAAGGAGGGGAGCAATCAGCCCCAGCATTTT | TRBJ1-5 | TRBV15 | NA | NA
CASREQGVRTEAFF | TGTGCCAGCAGAGAACAGGGGGTAAGGACTGAAGCTTTCTTT | TRBJ1-1 | TRBV21-1 | NA | NA